The 10 T cell receptor beta chains below all came from one sample that was sequenced in a study of shared clonotypes between healthy human individuals. Measured with immunoSEQ multiplex PCR; TCRdb has only the in-frame clones, and not every one. The table lists around 600,000 clones, around 95% of them singletons. As defined, naive CD8 cells were CD45RO-negative and positively selected for CCR7, with terminally differentiated effector memory CD45RA+ cells excluded. The sample consisted of naive CD8+ T cells sorted from blood. The receptors derive from a woman in her thirties in good health.

The CDR3 region has the DNA TGTGCCAGCAGCCAAAGGGACAGGCCCCCCGAGCAGTACTTC. Translating gives CASSQRDRPPEQYF. This chain links TRBV13 with TRBJ2-7; 8 bases are shared with TRBD1. With V trimmed by 5 bases and J by 6 bases, 9 bases remained unmatched. Germline CDR1 PRHDT, CDR2 FYEKMQ (reference sequence). There are 14 residues in the CDR3.

This chain links TRBV27 with TRBJ1-2, with D perhaps matching TRBD1 (5 bases). This CDR3 region has 11 residues. Trimming stripped 8 bases from V and 8 bases from J, with 12 bases between. CDR1 and CDR2 (germline): MNHEY, SMNVEV (reference sequence). Written as DNA, the CDR3 is TGTGCCAGCGGACCTAGGGGCGGCTACACCTTC. Protein: CASGPRGGYTF.

The J gene is TRBJ2-3, the V gene TRBV6-5; D possibly corresponds to TRBD1 (6 bases). V gave up 2 bases and J gave up 11 bases, with 14 bases separating them. The CDR3 runs 13 residues. The V gene's germline CDR1 is MNHEY and CDR2 SVGAGI. CDR3 nucleotides: TGTGCCAGCAGTTACGTGGGGGCTGCCGGGCAGTATTTT. Its protein is CASSYVGAAGQYF.

The chain joins TRBV11-1 to TRBJ2-3, with 9 positions matching TRBD2. Germline CDR1 reads SGHAT; CDR2 reads FQDESV (reference sequence). The CDR3 is 17 residues long. The junction had 14 bases not matched to a gene; V was cut back by 2 bases and J by 8 bases. CDR3 nucleotide sequence: TGTGCCAGCAGCTTATCTGGCCTAGCGGGGTCATTGGGTACGCAGTATTTT. Amino acids: CASSLSGLAGSLGTQYF.

The chain combines TRBV5-1 with TRBJ2-1, with 8 bases lining up with TRBD2. The germline CDR1 and CDR2 sequences are SGHRS and YFSETQ. The CDR3 has 15 amino acids. V shed 3 bases, J shed 4 bases, and the junction held 6 bases outside the gene matches. CDR3 residues: CASSSTSGGYNEQFF. The CDR3 DNA is TGCGCCAGCAGCTCAACTAGCGGAGGATACAATGAGCAGTTCTTC.

The chain carries TRBV27 and TRBJ2-2; a weak D match, TRBD2 (6 bases). V was shortened by 2 bases and J by 1 base, with 11 bases between the two germline ends. The germline CDR1 and CDR2 sequences are MNHEY and SMNVEV (reference sequence). The CDR3 has 16 amino acids. CDR3 bases: TGTGCCAGCAGTTTACTTTCGGGAGTGAACACCGGGGAGCTGTTTTTT. Translation: CASSLLSGVNTGELFF.

CDR3: CASRLGTSGSLYEQYF. The DNA for the CDR3 is TGTGCCAGCAGACTCGGGACTAGCGGGAGTCTATACGAGCAGTACTTC. This sequence joins TRBV27 and TRBJ2-7; 14 bases agree with TRBD2. Germline V lookup: CDR1 MNHEY, CDR2 SMNVEV (reference sequence). The CDR3 covers 16 residues. V gave up 6 bases and J gave up 4 bases; unmatched junction bases: 8.

J is TRBJ2-7 and V is TRBV27; maybe TRBD2 (6 bases). The CDR3 contains 13 residues. The germline V and J ends were trimmed by 4 bases and 3 bases, with 10 bases remaining between them. CDR1 and CDR2 (germline): MNHEY, SMNVEV (reference sequence). The CDR3 coding sequence is TGTGCCAGCAGTTGGGGACTGAGCTACGAGCAGTACTTC. It translates to CASSWGLSYEQYF.

The chain is built from TRBV5-4 and TRBJ2-7; 7 positions match TRBD1. This CDR3 contains 15 residues. Germline values: CDR1 SGHNT, CDR2 YYREEE (reference sequence). V lost 1 base to trimming and J lost 2 bases; unmatched junction nucleotides: 6. DNA for the CDR3: TGTGCCAGCAGCTTGCCCTCAGGGACAGCCTACGAGCAGTACTTC. This translates into CASSLPSGTAYEQYF.

CDR3 region: CASSFRLANEQFF. The CDR3 coding sequence is TGTGCCAGCAGTTTTAGACTAGCGAACGAGCAGTTCTTC. This sequence joins TRBV27 and TRBJ2-1, with 8 bases fitting TRBD2. With 3 bases clipped from V and 10 bases from J, the junction kept 5 bases outside the gene matches. Germline lookup yields CDR1 MNHEY and CDR2 SMNVEV (reference sequence). The CDR3 has 13 residues.